These 5 T cell receptor beta chains share one sample of origin, sequenced in a study of cytomegalovirus exposure and HLA in healthy donors. Vbeta (60) and Jbeta (13) primers were used in the PCR. TCRdb's table, derived via immunoSEQ multiplex PCR, lists solely in-frame clones and lacks some. This table holds around 120,000 clones, 80% found once. The specimen was PBMCs. All receptors derive from a man between 50 and 59 years old in good health and CMV-seronegative.

This clone was detected only a few times. The rearrangement joins TRBV7-2 to TRBJ1-1; the D is unclear. The CDR3 runs 13 residues. Germline CDR1 reads SGHTA; CDR2 reads FQGNSA. Trimming took 4 bases from V and 2 from J, leaving 8 bases between them. CDR3 coding DNA: TGTGCCAGCAGCTCGACTCCTAACACTGAAGCTTTCTTT. This sequence encodes CASSSTPNTEAFF.

The V gene is TRBV7-6, the J gene TRBJ1-1; perhaps TRBD1 as D (5 bases). Trimming took 2 bases from V and 3 from J, leaving 16 bases between them. The CDR3 spans 16 residues. Germline V gene data show CDR1 as SGHVS and CDR2 as FNYEAQ. CDR3 amino acids: CASSLPPGLRDTEAFF. The CDR3 coding sequence is TGTGCCAGCAGCTTACCCCCGGGACTTCGGGACACTGAAGCTTTCTTT.

The chain has TRBV28 and TRBJ1-2; D unresolved. V was pared by 9 bases and J by 2 bases, with 16 bases between. Germline CDR1 reads MDHEN; CDR2 reads SYDVKM. The CDR3 sequence is 14 residues long. CDR3 nucleotides: TGTGCCAGTATCCCAGGAGGGCGCAACTATGGCTACACCTTC. Translated, it gives CASIPGGRNYGYTF.

V usage is TRBV5-1 and J usage is TRBJ1-4, with 7 nucleotides matching TRBD1. Germline V gives CDR1 SGHRS, CDR2 YFSETQ. This CDR3 has 16 residues. V shed 3 bases, J shed 0 bases, and the junction held 5 bases outside the gene matches. In nucleotides, the CDR3 is TGCGCCAGCAGCTGGGACAGTCCAGCAACTAATGAAAAACTGTTTTTT. Protein sequence: CASSWDSPATNEKLFF.

The V gene is TRBV4-3, the J gene TRBJ2-5; a weak D match, TRBD1 (5 bases). The CDR3 totals 14 residues. The germline CDR1 and CDR2 sequences are LGHNA and YSLEER. Trimming took 1 base from V and 5 from J, leaving 11 bases between them. CDR3 bases: TGCGCCAGCAGCCAAGTGCCAGGGCGGGAGACCCAGTACTTC. The encoded protein is CASSQVPGRETQYF.